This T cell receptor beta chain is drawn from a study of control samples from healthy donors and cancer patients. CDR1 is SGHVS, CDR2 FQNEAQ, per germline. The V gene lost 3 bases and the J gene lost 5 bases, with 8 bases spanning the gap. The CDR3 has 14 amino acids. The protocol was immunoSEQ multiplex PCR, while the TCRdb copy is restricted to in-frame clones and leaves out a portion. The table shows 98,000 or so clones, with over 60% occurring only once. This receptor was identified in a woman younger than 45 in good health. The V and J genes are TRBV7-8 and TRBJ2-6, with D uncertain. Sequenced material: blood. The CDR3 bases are TGTGCCAGCAGCTTCGACACTTGGGCCAACGTCCTGACTTTC. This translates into CASSFDTWANVLTF.